Given below is one T cell receptor beta chain in context. Ten or more counts support this clonotype. Its specific antigen is unknown. This sequence may be a read error, since a much larger clone differs from it by one base. The source of the sample is a study of T cells in Graves' hyperthyroidism and ophthalmopathy (dated by TCRdb to the late 2010s). In the study overall: Peripheral blood was collected at initial diagnosis, before any treatment. A discovery cohort of fewer than 110 patients, 43 with Graves' ophthalmopathy and 55 to 60 with stable Graves' hyperthyroidism, was used to find distinguishing TCR V-J signatures. Prospective prediction of ophthalmopathy was tested in an independent validation cohort consisting of roughly 20 hyperthyroidism patients and around 16 patients who later progressed to ophthalmopathy. The approximately 98 discovery patients were randomly divided into training and test sets at a 7:3 ratio. In addition, the study compared T-cell repertoires in thyroid tissue and in blood from five to seven Graves' hyperthyroidism patients. Once sampling was done, hyperthyroidism patients were given methimazole at a starting dose of 30 mg daily, whereas ophthalmopathy patients were given high-dose intravenous methylprednisolone. The paper describes TCR Vbeta CDR3 sequencing of 120 to 150 peripheral blood samples, made up of roughly 40 ophthalmopathy patients, 70 to 80 hyperthyroidism patients and approximately 17 progressor patients. The investigation overall reported the following: Blood samples also contained most of the expanded thyroid clonotypes (frequency above 0.001), which suggests that blood repertoires may reflect thyroid immune responses. Sample size was not statistically predetermined, and investigators were not blinded to group allocation. In validation, progression to ophthalmopathy was predicted by the model with 70% to 71% sensitivity and 72% to 85% specificity, a median of approximately 6.5 months before onset. In cross-validation, a model built on a 13 V-J signature told ophthalmopathy apart from stable hyperthyroidism with 85% to 90% sensitivity and about 81% specificity, and in testing the same model reached 80%/75%.

Hyperthyroidism patients were newly diagnosed, with disease duration under 2 months, and aged 18 to 65 years. Exclusion was applied to patients with uncontrolled infections, other autoimmune diseases, pregnancy or lactation. Diagnoses relied on clinical symptoms, serum thyroxine and TRAb, thyroid ultrasound and orbital computed tomography. Blood from progressor patients was collected at the time of first diagnosis with hyperthyroidism, before any ophthalmopathy symptoms had appeared. PBMCs were isolated from more than 9 ml of fresh peripheral blood by Ficoll-Paque density gradient centrifugation. Progressor patients were first diagnosed with Graves' hyperthyroidism and then developed ophthalmopathy during follow-up. Total RNA was extracted using Trizol reagent, and RNA quality was assessed on an Agilent 2100 Bioanalyzer. The TCR beta CDR3 regions were amplified from RNA transcripts. The TCR CDR3 was subjected to a first round of RT-PCR using the HTBI primer set and the Qiagen OneStep RT-PCR kit. A second multiplex PCR round built the libraries, followed by size selection and purification. The libraries were sequenced on an Illumina HiSeq2000 using paired-end 100 bp reads. For the original study's pipeline: SOAPnuke was used to process the raw data, with reads discarded if the reads contained adapters or uncalled bases, had a mean Phred below 15, or lacked an exact constant-primer or identifier match. COPE v1.2.5 was used to merge the high-quality paired reads, and each unique nucleotide sequence was defined as a clonotype. MiTCR v1.1 was used to align clonotypes to the IMGT TRBV, TRBD and TRBJ reference segments. Only V-J combinations with frequency above 0.0001, covering 99% to 99.2% of repertoires, were analysed. A TCS score was defined as the ratio of F50 (clonal expansion) to E x V (chaos), with BLOSUM62-based TCRdist applied between CDR3 peptides within each V-J. Welch's t-statistics and random forest reduced 500 to 650 V-J features to 13, which were used in a naive Bayes classifier (R e1071). In-frame beta chains were kept once TCRdb had trimmed the public reads at Q25 with fastp and called clones with MiXCR. Every entry covers one CDR3 protein and lists the most common genes and DNA from its rows. TCRdb, rather than the study authors, made the V and J calls. Present in this sample are under 300,000 distinct CDR3 sequences, about 25% of which were seen just once. In total, the top ten clones hold around 30% of the sample.

This sequence originates from a man in his forties or fifties with Graves' hyperthyroidism that later progressed to Graves' ophthalmopathy. Source material: blood.

The CDR3 region has the sequence CASKLHSNQPQHF. The DNA reads as follows: TGCGCCAGCAAGCTACATAGCAATCAGCCCCAGCATTTT. The sequence joins TRBV10-1 to TRBJ1-5; the D gene identity is not certain. From the germline V gene (reference sequence), CDR1 is WNHNN and CDR2 is SYGVQD. From the cysteine through the phenylalanine, the CDR3 covers 13 amino acids. Just CDR3 DNA is preserved here, 39 bases in frame from base 1. V loses 7 bases of germline sequence and J loses 0 bases, and the interval between the two ends is 7 bases.